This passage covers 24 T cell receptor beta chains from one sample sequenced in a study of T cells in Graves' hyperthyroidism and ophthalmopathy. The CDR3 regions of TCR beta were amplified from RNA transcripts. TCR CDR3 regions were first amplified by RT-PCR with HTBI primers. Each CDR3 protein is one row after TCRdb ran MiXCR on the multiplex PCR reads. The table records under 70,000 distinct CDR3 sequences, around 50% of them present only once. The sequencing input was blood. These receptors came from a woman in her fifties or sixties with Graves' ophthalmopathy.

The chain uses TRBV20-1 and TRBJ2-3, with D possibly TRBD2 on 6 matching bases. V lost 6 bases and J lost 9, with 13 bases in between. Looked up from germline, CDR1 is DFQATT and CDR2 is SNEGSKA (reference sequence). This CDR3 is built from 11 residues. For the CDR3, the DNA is TGCAGTGCCAAGGGCGGGGTCACGCAGTATTTT. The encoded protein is CSAKGGVTQYF.

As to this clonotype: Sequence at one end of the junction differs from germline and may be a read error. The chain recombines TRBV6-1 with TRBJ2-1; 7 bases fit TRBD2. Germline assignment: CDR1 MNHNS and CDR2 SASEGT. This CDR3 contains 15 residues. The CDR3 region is CASRNWREYYNEQFF. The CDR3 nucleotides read TGTGCCAGCAGGAACTGGCGGGAGTACTACAACGAGCAGTTCTTC.

The chain's CDR3 is CASSVYGSYNEQFF. The CDR3 nucleotides read TGTGCCAGTAGTGTATACGGCTCCTACAATGAGCAGTTCTTC. The genes are TRBV19 and TRBJ2-1; D call uncertain. The CDR3 spans 14 residues. CDR1 and CDR2 from the germline V gene are LNHDA and SQIVND (reference sequence). V lost 5 bases and J 0 bases, leaving 8 bases between the germline ends.

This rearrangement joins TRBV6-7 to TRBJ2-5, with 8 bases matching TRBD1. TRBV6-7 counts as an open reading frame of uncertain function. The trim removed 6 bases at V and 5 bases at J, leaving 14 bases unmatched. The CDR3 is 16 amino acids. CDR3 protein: CASRELGRQGRETQYF. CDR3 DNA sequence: TGTGCCAGCAGGGAGCTTGGGAGACAGGGGAGGGAGACCCAGTACTTC.

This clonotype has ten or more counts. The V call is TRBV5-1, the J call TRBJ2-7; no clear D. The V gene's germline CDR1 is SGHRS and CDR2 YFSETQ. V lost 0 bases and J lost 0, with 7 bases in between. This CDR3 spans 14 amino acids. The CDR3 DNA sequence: TGCGCCAGCAGCTTGGGTAGATCCTCCTACGAGCAGTACTTC. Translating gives CASSLGRSSYEQYF.

The CDR3 protein is CASSEDPVGTDTQYF. The CDR3 bases are TGTGCCAGCAGTGAAGACCCTGTAGGCACAGATACGCAGTATTTT. The chain combines TRBV6-1 with TRBJ2-3; D gene ambiguous. Trimming took off 1 base at V and 1 base at J, with 9 bases between the two ends. Germline CDR1 reads MNHNS; CDR2 reads SASEGT. This CDR3 contains 15 residues.

The CDR3 region has the DNA TGTGCCAGCAGCCCCCTGGTCCTTAACTACGAGCAGTACTTC. Translating it yields CASSPLVLNYEQYF. V usage is TRBV7-8 and J usage is TRBJ2-7, with D unclear. This CDR3 is 14 amino acids long. The germline gives CDR1 SGHVS, CDR2 FQNEAQ. Trimming shortened V by 5 bases and J by 3 bases, and 14 bases separated the two germline ends. The full variable domain, in which reference TRBV7-8 and TRBJ2-7 provide the parts outside the CDR3, is GAGVSQSPRYKVAKRGQDVALRCDPISGHVSLFWYQQALGQGPEFLTYFQNEAQLDKSGLPSDRFFAERPEGSVSTLKIQRTQQEDSAVYLCASSPLVLNYEQYFGPGTRLTVT.

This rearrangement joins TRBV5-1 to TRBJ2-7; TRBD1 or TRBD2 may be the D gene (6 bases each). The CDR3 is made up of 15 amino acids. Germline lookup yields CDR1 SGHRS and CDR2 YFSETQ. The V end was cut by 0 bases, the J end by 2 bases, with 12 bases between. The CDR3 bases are TGCGCCAGCAGCTTGGCCGCGGGGACAACCTACGAGCAGTACTTC. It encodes CASSLAAGTTYEQYF.

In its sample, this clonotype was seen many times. The CDR3 is CAGRGGETQYF. The CDR3 DNA reads TGTGCCGGGAGGGGAGGGGAGACCCAGTACTTC. This chain uses TRBV6-1 with TRBJ2-5; 7 bases fit TRBD2. Per the germline V gene, CDR1 is MNHNS and CDR2 is SASEGT. The trim removed 11 bases at V and 5 bases at J, leaving 5 bases unmatched. CDR3 size: 11 residues.

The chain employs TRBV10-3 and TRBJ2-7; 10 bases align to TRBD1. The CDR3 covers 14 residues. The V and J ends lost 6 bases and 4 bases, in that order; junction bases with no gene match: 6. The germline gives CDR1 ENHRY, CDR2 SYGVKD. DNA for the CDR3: TGTGCCATCAGGGGGGGACAGGGGAGTTACGAGCAGTACTTC. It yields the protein CAIRGGQGSYEQYF.

The CDR3 reads CSASDREAEETQYF. CDR3 sequence (DNA): TGCAGTGCGTCAGACAGGGAGGCCGAAGAGACCCAGTACTTC. The chain carries TRBV20-1 and TRBJ2-5; D may be TRBD1 (7 bases). The CDR3 is 14 amino acids. V lost 6 bases and J 3 bases, leaving 17 bases between the germline ends. Germline assignment: CDR1 DFQATT and CDR2 SNEGSKA (reference sequence).

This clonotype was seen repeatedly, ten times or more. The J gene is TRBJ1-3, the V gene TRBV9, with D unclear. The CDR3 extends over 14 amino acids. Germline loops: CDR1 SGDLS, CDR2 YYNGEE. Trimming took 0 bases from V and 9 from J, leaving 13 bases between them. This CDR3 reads CASSVGRTGSTIYF. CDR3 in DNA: TGTGCCAGCAGCGTAGGGCGGACTGGGAGCACCATATATTTT.

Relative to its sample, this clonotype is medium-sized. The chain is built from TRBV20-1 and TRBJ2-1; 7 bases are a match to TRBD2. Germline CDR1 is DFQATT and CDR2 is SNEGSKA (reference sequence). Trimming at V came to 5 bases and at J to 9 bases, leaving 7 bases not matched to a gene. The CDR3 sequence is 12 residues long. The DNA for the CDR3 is TGCAGTGCTGGCGGGAGAATGCGTGAGCAGTTCTTC. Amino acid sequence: CSAGGRMREQFF.

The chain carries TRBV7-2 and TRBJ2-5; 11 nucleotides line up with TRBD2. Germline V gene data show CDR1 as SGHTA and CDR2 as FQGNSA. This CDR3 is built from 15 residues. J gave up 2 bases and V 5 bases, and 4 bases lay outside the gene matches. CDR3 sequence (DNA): TGTGCCAGCAGCGACAGACTAGCGGGACAAGAGACCCAGTACTTC. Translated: CASSDRLAGQETQYF.

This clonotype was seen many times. The CDR3 reads CASSSTKGLAGDTQYF. CDR3 DNA sequence: TGTGCCAGCAGCTCCACAAAGGGACTAGCGGGGGATACGCAGTATTTT. V is TRBV7-2 and J is TRBJ2-3; 13 nucleotides align to TRBD2. Germline V lookup: CDR1 SGHTA, CDR2 FQGNSA. The J segment lost 6 bases and the V segment lost 4 bases, leaving 7 bases of the junction unmatched. The CDR3 has 16 residues.

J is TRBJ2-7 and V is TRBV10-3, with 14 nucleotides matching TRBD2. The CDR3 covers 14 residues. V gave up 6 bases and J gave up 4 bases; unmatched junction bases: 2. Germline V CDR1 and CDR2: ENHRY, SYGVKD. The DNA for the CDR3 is TGTGCCATCAGGACTAGCGGGAGGGGGTACGAGCAGTACTTC. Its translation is CAIRTSGRGYEQYF.

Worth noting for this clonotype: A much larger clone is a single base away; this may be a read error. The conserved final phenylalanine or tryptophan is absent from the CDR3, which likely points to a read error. For the CDR3, the DNA is TGTGCCAGCAGCCCACTAGCGGTTCTAGCCAAAAACATTCAGTACCTC. It codes for CASSPLAVLAKNIQYL. The rearrangement links TRBV6-5 to TRBJ2-4; 8 positions match TRBD2. Germline V CDR1 and CDR2: MNHEY, SVGAGI. The CDR3 extends over 16 amino acids. The V gene end was trimmed by 6 bases and the J gene end by 0 bases; junction bases not matched to a gene: 7.

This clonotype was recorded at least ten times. CDR3 sequence reads: CSGVEGGVFF. CDR3 DNA sequence: TGCAGCGGTGTTGAGGGGGGGGTGTTCTTC. The chain has TRBV29-1 and TRBJ2-1, with D possibly being TRBD2 (7 bases). CDR3 length equals 10 residues. The germline V and J ends were trimmed by 7 bases and 15 bases, with 16 bases remaining between them. Germline CDR1 reads SQVTM; CDR2 reads ANQGSEA.

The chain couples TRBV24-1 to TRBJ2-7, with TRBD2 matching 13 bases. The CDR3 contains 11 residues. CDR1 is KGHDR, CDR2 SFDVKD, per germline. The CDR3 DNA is TGTGCTCGAGGGACTAGCGGGGCGTTCTACTTC. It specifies CARGTSGAFYF.

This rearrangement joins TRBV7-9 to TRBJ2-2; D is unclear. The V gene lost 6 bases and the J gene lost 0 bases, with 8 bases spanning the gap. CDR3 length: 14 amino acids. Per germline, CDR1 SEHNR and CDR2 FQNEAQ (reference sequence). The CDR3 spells CASRQKTNTGELFF. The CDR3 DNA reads TGTGCCAGCAGGCAGAAAACGAACACCGGGGAGCTGTTTTTT.

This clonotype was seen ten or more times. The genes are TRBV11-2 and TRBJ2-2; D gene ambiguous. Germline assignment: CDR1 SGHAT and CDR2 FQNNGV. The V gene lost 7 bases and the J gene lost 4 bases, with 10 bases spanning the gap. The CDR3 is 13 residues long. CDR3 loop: CASKRAGTGELFF. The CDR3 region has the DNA TGTGCCAGCAAGAGAGCAGGCACCGGGGAGCTGTTTTTT. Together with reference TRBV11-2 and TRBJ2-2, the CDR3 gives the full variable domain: EAGVAQSPRYKIIEKRQSVAFWCNPISGHATLYWYQQILGQGPKLLIQFQNNGVVDDSQLPKDRFSAERLKGVDSTLKIQPAKLEDSAVYLCASKRAGTGELFFGEGSRLTVL.

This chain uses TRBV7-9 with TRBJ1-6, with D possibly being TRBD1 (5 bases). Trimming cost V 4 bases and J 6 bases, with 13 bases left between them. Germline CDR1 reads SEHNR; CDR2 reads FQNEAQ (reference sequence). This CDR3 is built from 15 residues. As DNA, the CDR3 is TGTGCCAGCAGCTCGCAGACAGCCCTTAATTCACCCCTCCACTTT. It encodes CASSSQTALNSPLHF.

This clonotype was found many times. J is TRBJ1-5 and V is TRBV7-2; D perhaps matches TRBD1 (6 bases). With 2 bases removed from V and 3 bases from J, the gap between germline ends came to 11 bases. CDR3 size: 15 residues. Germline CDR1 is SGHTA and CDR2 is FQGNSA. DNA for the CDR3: TGTGCCAGCAGCTTATGGGGGGCGATCAATCAGCCCCAGCATTTT. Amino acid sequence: CASSLWGAINQPQHF.

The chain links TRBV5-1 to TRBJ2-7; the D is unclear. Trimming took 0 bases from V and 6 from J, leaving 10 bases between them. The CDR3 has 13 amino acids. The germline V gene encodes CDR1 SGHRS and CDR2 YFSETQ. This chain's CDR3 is CASSLAIGFEQYF. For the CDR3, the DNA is TGCGCCAGCAGCTTGGCGATCGGCTTCGAGCAGTACTTC.